This TCR beta chain was recovered during a study of blood T cell repertoires in COVID-19 (dated by TCRdb to the early 2020s). With respect to the entire study: Collaborator samples came from the United States, Italy and Spain and covered acute and convalescent phases of COVID-19. The repertoires were made available in a free public database intended to serve as a resource for research on the immune response to SARS-CoV-2. HLA class I and class II types, where available, came from metadata supplied by the sample provider rather than from assay-based typing. Sample metadata almost always included a de-identified subject ID, COVID-19 status, age in years and sex. The prospective study material was composed of cDNA or gDNA derived from T cells, B-cell-depleted T cells, or PBMCs. Samples came from the ongoing ImmuneRACE study (first 160 participants) plus 1,254 subjects from 6 global collaborators. Subjects who had been exposed to COVID-19, were actively infected with it, or had recovered from it provided the deeply sampled blood TCRbeta repertoires that made up the dataset. Overall study results and their limits: Clinical and demographic metadata were provided uncurated, with the amount varying by source and participant.

TCRbeta CDR3 regions were amplified from genomic DNA by means of the immunoSEQ Assay, a bias-controlled multiplex PCR. Per the source publication's procedure: The number of nucleated cells in each sample was estimated by amplification of reference gene primers within the assay. To quantify the absolute abundance of each unique TCRbeta CDR3 rearrangement, sequence reads were collapsed and filtered. For each sample, productive Simpson clonality was calculated as the square root of Simpson's diversity index across productive rearrangements. TCRdb carries this immuneACCESS record with in-frame sequences only. Its versions omit some clonotypes, under half of them owing to an unresolved V gene in the studies checked, with the rest unexplained. V and J calls and clone size are given by that table; D and trimming were obtained from the DNA. This sample has a few hundred thousand clones in its table, and 80% to 85% of those were observed once. The ten largest account for around 3.6% of the sample.

Germline trimming amounts to 4 bases on V and 0 bases on J, with 6 as the count of junction bases outside the gene matches. Taken from the germline V gene, the CDR1 and CDR2 loops are SGHRS and YFSETQ. The CDR3 runs 17 residues from the cysteine to the phenylalanine. Only the CDR3 DNA stays, 51 bases, in frame from base 1. Comment on this clone: The specificity of this receptor is unknown. Nothing much larger sits one base from this clone, and base qualities are not available.

Enrolling through a virtual design, the prospective study's participants ranged in age from about 18 to 89 years and lived across roughly 24 United States geographic areas. In the prospective study, participants were assigned to cohorts based on the clinical history participants reported in a screening survey and a study questionnaire. ImmuneRACE Cohort 3 recovered participants were defined by two consecutive negative NP/OP PCR tests, healthcare professional clearance, or symptom resolution. In the prospective study, whole blood, serum and a nasopharyngeal or oropharyngeal swab were collected from each participant by mobile phlebotomists. Over a roughly 2-month period, participants in the prospective study had the option of providing additional blood draws and questionnaires. Before DNA extraction, prospective study blood samples were shipped either frozen or at room temperature.

The source is a man between 50 and 59 years old who had recovered from COVID-19. The receptor chain draws on TRBV5-1 and TRBJ2-2; the junction holds 10 bases that match TRBD1. The sequenced sample was PBMCs or T cells enriched from blood (not recorded which). The CDR3 sequence is CASSTPGQGTNTGELFF. The nucleotide sequence reads as follows: TGCGCCAGCAGCACACCGGGACAGGGGACGAACACCGGGGAGCTGTTTTTT.